Shown below are 16 T cell receptor beta chains from a single sample sequenced in a study of PD-L1 blockade in urothelial cancer. Clones were read by immunoSEQ multiplex PCR, and TCRdb kept only the in-frame ones, dropping some. This table has more than 30,000 clones, about 87% appearing once. Sequenced here: PBMCs, sampled around atezolizumab (anti-PD-L1) treatment. These receptors were collected from a man aged 45-65 years with urothelial cancer.

The V gene is TRBV5-1, the J gene TRBJ2-3, with D tentatively TRBD1 (6 bases). The CDR3 has 15 residues. Trimming took 4 bases from V and 0 from J, leaving 12 bases between them. Germline V gene lookup returns CDR1 SGHRS and CDR2 YFSETQ. The CDR3 loop reads CASSQDSYSTDTQYF. The CDR3 region has the DNA TGCGCCAGCAGCCAGGACAGCTATAGCACAGATACGCAGTATTTT.

The chain couples TRBV6-5 to TRBJ1-4; D gene unclear. This CDR3 spans 14 amino acids. Germline CDR1 MNHEY, CDR2 SVGAGI. Trimming stripped 6 bases from V and 5 bases from J, with 13 bases between. For the CDR3, the DNA is TGTGCCAGCAGACCGGCGACGGGGAATGAAAAACTGTTTTTT. It yields the protein CASRPATGNEKLFF.

This rearrangement joins TRBV6-5 to TRBJ1-1, with 9 bases matching TRBD1. CDR1 MNHEY and CDR2 SVGAGI come from the germline V gene. V dropped 6 bases and J dropped 5; count of bases not matched to a gene: 10. This CDR3 is 15 amino acids long. The CDR3, as DNA: TGTGCCAGCAGGAGACCGGGACAGGGAAGGACTGAAGCTTTCTTT. As protein: CASRRPGQGRTEAFF.

The V gene is TRBV5-1, the J gene TRBJ2-5, with 12 bases identical to TRBD2. CDR1 and CDR2 from the germline V gene are SGHRS and YFSETQ. V shed 0 bases and J 4 bases; nucleotides not matched to a gene: 1. The length of the CDR3 is 15 residues. Written as DNA, the CDR3 is TGCGCCAGCAGCTTGGCTAGCGGGGGGGCAGAGACCCAGTACTTC. Encoded protein: CASSLASGGAETQYF.

The chain links TRBV7-2 to TRBJ2-3; unclear D gene. This CDR3 contains 14 residues. V was trimmed by 4 bases and J by 2 bases, leaving 10 bases between them. Germline V CDR1 and CDR2: SGHTA, FQGNSA. The CDR3 here is CASSSRISTDTQYF. The CDR3 DNA follows: TGTGCCAGCAGCTCCAGAATCTCCACAGATACGCAGTATTTT.

V usage is TRBV6-5 and J usage is TRBJ2-2; D might be TRBD1 (5 bases). V gave up 9 bases and J gave up 5 bases, with 10 bases separating them. The CDR3 runs to 12 residues. Germline V lookup: CDR1 MNHEY, CDR2 SVGAGI. The CDR3 DNA sequence: TGTGCCAGTCAGGGAATAACCGGGGAGCTGTTTTTT. Its protein product is CASQGITGELFF.

Turning to this clone: The junction departs from germline at one end; a sequencing error may be responsible. J is TRBJ1-5 and V is TRBV28; no firm D call. The CDR3 runs to 15 residues. Looked up from germline, CDR1 is MDHEN and CDR2 is SYDVKM. The CDR3 loop is CASSLAGLSHQPQHF. As DNA, the CDR3 is TGTGCCAGCAGTTTGGCAGGACTTAGCCATCAGCCCCAGCATTTT.

This chain uses TRBV13 with TRBJ1-1, with TRBD1 identical over 7 bases. The CDR3 is 14 residues long. Per germline, CDR1 PRHDT and CDR2 FYEKMQ (reference sequence). Unmatched junction bases numbered 7, after V lost 4 bases and J lost 5 bases. DNA for the CDR3: TGTGCCAGCAGCTCAACGGACAGGCGGACTGAAGCTTTCTTT. The encoded protein is CASSSTDRRTEAFF. Drawing the rest from reference TRBV13 and TRBJ1-1, the complete variable domain is AAGVIQSPRHLIKEKRETATLKCYPIPRHDTVYWYQQGPGQDPQFLISFYEKMQSDKGSIPDRFSAQQFSDYHSELNMSSLELGDSALYFCASSSTDRRTEAFFGQGTRLTVV.

The rearrangement uses TRBV21-1 and TRBJ2-7; the table gives TRBD1 as D, unverified against the DNA. TRBV21-1 is a pseudogene segment. This CDR3 has 17 residues. CDR3 DNA: TGTGCCAGCAGCAAAGTTTCCTCTACAGGGAAGTCCTACGAGCAGTACTTC. This encodes CASSKVSSTGKSYEQYF.

This sequence joins TRBV7-6 and TRBJ2-2; D unresolved. CDR1 SGHVS and CDR2 FNYEAQ come from the germline V gene. The CDR3 extends over 15 amino acids. V was pared by 2 bases and J by 0 bases, with 7 bases between. DNA of the CDR3: TGTGCCAGCAGCTTAACATCAGCGAACACCGGGGAGCTGTTTTTT. It specifies CASSLTSANTGELFF. The variable domain in full, with the rest retrieved from reference TRBV7-6 and TRBJ2-2, is GAGVSQSPRYKVTKRGQDVALRCDPISGHVSLYWYRQALGQGPEFLTYFNYEAQQDKSGLPNDRFSAERPEGSISTLTIQRTEQRDSAMYRCASSLTSANTGELFFGEGSRLTVL.

The V gene is TRBV27, the J gene TRBJ2-3, with D possibly being TRBD2 (5 bases). This CDR3 contains 17 residues. V was shortened by 0 bases and J by 6 bases, with 19 bases between the two germline ends. Germline V gene data show CDR1 as MNHEY and CDR2 as SMNVEV (reference sequence). The CDR3, as DNA: TGTGCCAGCAGTTTATCGGTCCGTGGGCTAGCTGGCGATACGCAGTATTTT. The encoded protein is CASSLSVRGLAGDTQYF.

V usage is TRBV2 and J usage is TRBJ2-5; 9 bases agree with TRBD1. V was clipped by 7 bases and J by 3 bases; unmatched bases: 21. The germline V gene encodes CDR1 SNHLY and CDR2 FYNNEI. The CDR3 covers 19 residues. For the CDR3, the DNA is TGTGCCAGCAATGGGGAACGGCCGACAGGGGGGTTCTCGAAAGAGACCCAGTACTTC. Translated: CASNGERPTGGFSKETQYF. The full variable domain, completed using reference TRBV2 and TRBJ2-5, is EPEVTQTPSHQVTQMGQEVILRCVPISNHLYFYWYRQILGQKVEFLVSFYNNEISEKSEIFDDQFSVERPDGSNFTLKIRSTKLEDSAMYFCASNGERPTGGFSKETQYFGPGTRLLVL.

The chain employs TRBV7-3 and TRBJ2-3; 7 bases line up with TRBD2. The ends lost 4 bases at V and 4 bases at J; junction bases unmatched: 8. This CDR3 is built from 15 residues. CDR1 and CDR2 from the germline V gene are SGHTA and FQGTGA. The CDR3 sequence is CASSSASGMADTQYF. The DNA of the CDR3 is TGTGCCAGCAGCTCCGCTAGCGGTATGGCAGATACGCAGTATTTT.

The chain recombines TRBV5-4 with TRBJ2-5, with a weak D call TRBD1 (6 bases). Germline CDR1 reads SGHNT; CDR2 reads YYREEE (reference sequence). This CDR3 region has 14 residues. Trimming removed 7 bases at V and 1 base at J, with 14 bases between. CDR3 DNA sequence: TGTGCCAGCCGGGGACAAAACCTCCAAGAGACCCAGTACTTC. Protein sequence: CASRGQNLQETQYF.

This chain connects TRBV6-5 to TRBJ2-7; TRBD2 aligns across 14 bases. The CDR3 consists of 15 residues. With V trimmed by 7 bases and J by 5 bases, 7 bases remained unmatched. Looked up from germline, CDR1 is MNHEY and CDR2 is SVGAGI. The CDR3: CASISGLAGVHEQYF. Here the CDR3 DNA reads TGTGCCAGCATCTCGGGACTAGCGGGAGTCCACGAGCAGTACTTC.

In DNA, the CDR3 is TGTGCCAGCAGTCCCTCTGGGACAGGGGACAATGAGCAGTTCTTC. Translation: CASSPSGTGDNEQFF. This sequence joins TRBV13 and TRBJ2-1, with 10 bases that match TRBD1. This CDR3 spans 15 amino acids. CDR1 and CDR2 (germline): PRHDT, FYEKMQ (reference sequence). After removal of 6 bases from V and 5 bases from J, the junction contained 7 bases not matched to a gene.